A selection of T cell receptor beta chains follows, all from one sample in a study of identical twins. Each CDR3 protein gets one entry after TCRdb re-called the 5' RACE reads with MiXCR. This sample yields about 500,000 distinct CDR3 sequences, of which 13% to 15% are seen a single time; approximately 1% belongs to the top ten. These data also featured in a second study, about yellow fever vaccine responses in identical twins.

The source material was CD4+ T cells sorted from blood. Source of these receptors: a woman aged 18 to 35 in good health. Each CDR3 is given with its conserved first and last residue. Each record gives: J gene, clone size, V gene, D gene, CDR3 DNA, CDR3 protein. A D gene is named only where the DNA matches it firmly. Rows give clone size only sometimes, using once, few, many, or a class for an expanded clone.

j_gene: TRBJ2-2
abundance: few
v_gene: TRBV6-5
d_gene: .
CDR3nt: TGTGCCAGCAGTTACGGTCAAGGGCAGGTTTTCACCGGGGAGCTGTTTTTT
CDR3aa: CASSYGQGQVFTGELFF

j_gene: TRBJ1-5
abundance: .
v_gene: TRBV28
d_gene: TRBD1
CDR3nt: TGTGCCAGCACCACGGGACAGGTGAATCAGCCCCAGCATTTT
CDR3aa: CASTTGQVNQPQHF

j_gene: TRBJ2-3
abundance: few
v_gene: TRBV2
d_gene: .
CDR3nt: TGTGCCAGCAGTGAAGACCTGGGAGATACGCAGTATTTT
CDR3aa: CASSEDLGDTQYF

j_gene: TRBJ2-7
abundance: few
v_gene: TRBV7-2
d_gene: TRBD2
CDR3nt: TGTGCCAGCAGCCCCGGACTAGCGGGAGGACACGAGCAGTACTTC
CDR3aa: CASSPGLAGGHEQYF

j_gene: TRBJ2-6
abundance: .
v_gene: TRBV24-1
d_gene: .
CDR3nt: TGTGCCACCAGTGATGCTGAAGGTGGGGCCAACGTCCTGACTTTC
CDR3aa: CATSDAEGGANVLTF

j_gene: TRBJ2-7
abundance: many
v_gene: TRBV5-1
d_gene: TRBD1
CDR3nt: TGCGCCAGCAGCTTGGGGGGGACAGGGAGCTCCTACGAGCAGTACTTC
CDR3aa: CASSLGGTGSSYEQYF

j_gene: TRBJ2-5
abundance: .
v_gene: TRBV5-1
d_gene: .
CDR3nt: TGCGCCAGCAGCTTGGATACTCGGGAGACCCAGTACTTC
CDR3aa: CASSLDTRETQYF

j_gene: TRBJ2-1
abundance: few
v_gene: TRBV20-1
d_gene: .
CDR3nt: TGCAGTGCTAGAGCCCGAACCTTGAGCTATGAGCAGTTCTTC
CDR3aa: CSARARTLSYEQFF

j_gene: TRBJ2-1
abundance: few
v_gene: TRBV4-3
d_gene: .
CDR3nt: TGCGCCAGCAGCCAAGGCCTGATCAGCTCCTACAATGAGCAGTTCTTC
CDR3aa: CASSQGLISSYNEQFF

j_gene: TRBJ2-7
abundance: once
v_gene: TRBV7-6
d_gene: TRBD1
CDR3nt: TGTGCCAGCAGCTTTGGGACAGAGATCTACGAGCAGTACTTC
CDR3aa: CASSFGTEIYEQYF

j_gene: TRBJ2-1
abundance: few
v_gene: TRBV5-1
d_gene: TRBD1
CDR3nt: TGCGCCAGCAGCTTGACTGGACAGGTGAGCTCCTACAATGAGCAGTTCTTC
CDR3aa: CASSLTGQVSSYNEQFF

j_gene: TRBJ2-3
abundance: few
v_gene: TRBV5-1
d_gene: TRBD2
CDR3nt: TGCGCCAGCGGGGGGGGTGATACGCAGTATTTT
CDR3aa: CASGGGDTQYF

j_gene: TRBJ2-1
abundance: many
v_gene: TRBV7-8
d_gene: TRBD2
CDR3nt: TGTGCCAGCAGCTTAGATGCGGGAGCCGTCTTTTCCGAGCAGTTCTTC
CDR3aa: CASSLDAGAVFSEQFF

j_gene: TRBJ2-2
abundance: .
v_gene: TRBV29-1
d_gene: .
CDR3nt: TGCAGCGTTGAGCGGGACATTTACACCGGGGAGCTGTTTTTT
CDR3aa: CSVERDIYTGELFF

j_gene: TRBJ2-3
abundance: .
v_gene: TRBV18
d_gene: .
CDR3nt: TGTGCCAGCTCACCCGGGATTTCGTGGGGGCAGTATTTT
CDR3aa: CASSPGISWGQYF

j_gene: TRBJ2-1
abundance: many
v_gene: TRBV12-3/TRBV12-4
d_gene: .
CDR3nt: TGTGCCAGCAGTCGGGGGGGTACAGGGGCGACGAATGAGCAGTTCTTC
CDR3aa: CASSRGGTGATNEQFF

j_gene: TRBJ2-3
abundance: many
v_gene: TRBV12-3/TRBV12-4
d_gene: .
CDR3nt: TGTGCCAGCAGTTTAGCCGGGGGCGGAGCAGATACGCAGTATTTT
CDR3aa: CASSLAGGGADTQYF